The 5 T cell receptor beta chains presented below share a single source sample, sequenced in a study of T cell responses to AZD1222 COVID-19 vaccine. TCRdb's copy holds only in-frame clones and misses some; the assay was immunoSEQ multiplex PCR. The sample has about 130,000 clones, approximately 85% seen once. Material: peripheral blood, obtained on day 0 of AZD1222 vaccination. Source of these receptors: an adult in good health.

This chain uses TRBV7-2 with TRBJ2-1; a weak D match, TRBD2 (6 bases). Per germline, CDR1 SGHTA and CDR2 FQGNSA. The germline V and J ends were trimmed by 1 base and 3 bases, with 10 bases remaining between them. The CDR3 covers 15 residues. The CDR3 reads CASSLGWRGYNEQFF. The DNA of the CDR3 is TGTGCCAGCAGCTTAGGATGGAGGGGCTACAATGAGCAGTTCTTC.

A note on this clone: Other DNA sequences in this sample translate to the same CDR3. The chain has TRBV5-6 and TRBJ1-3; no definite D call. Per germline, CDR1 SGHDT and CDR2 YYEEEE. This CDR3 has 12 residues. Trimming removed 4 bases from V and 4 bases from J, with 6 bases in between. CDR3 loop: CASSPGGNTIYF. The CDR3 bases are TGTGCCAGCAGCCCGGGGGGAAACACCATATATTTT.

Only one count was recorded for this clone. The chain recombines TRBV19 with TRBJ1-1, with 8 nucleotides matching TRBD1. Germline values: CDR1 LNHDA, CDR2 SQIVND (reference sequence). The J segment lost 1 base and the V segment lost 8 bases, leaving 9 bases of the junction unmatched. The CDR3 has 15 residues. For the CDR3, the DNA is TGTGCCAGTCGAACAACAGGGGGACAGAACACTGAAGCTTTCTTT. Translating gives CASRTTGGQNTEAFF.

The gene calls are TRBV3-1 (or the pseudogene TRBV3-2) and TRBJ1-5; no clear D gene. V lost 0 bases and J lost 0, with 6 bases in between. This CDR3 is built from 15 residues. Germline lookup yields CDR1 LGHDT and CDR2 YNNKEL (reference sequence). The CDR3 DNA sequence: TGTGCCAGCAGCCAAGATCCAAATAGCAATCAGCCCCAGCATTTT. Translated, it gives CASSQDPNSNQPQHF.

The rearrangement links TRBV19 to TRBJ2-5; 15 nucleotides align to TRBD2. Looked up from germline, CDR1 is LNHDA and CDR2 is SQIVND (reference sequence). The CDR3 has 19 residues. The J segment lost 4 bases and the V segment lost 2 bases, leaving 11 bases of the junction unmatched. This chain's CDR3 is CASSIKRTSGRAIRETQYF. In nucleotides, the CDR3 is TGTGCCAGTAGTATAAAGCGGACTAGCGGGAGGGCCATTAGAGAGACCCAGTACTTC. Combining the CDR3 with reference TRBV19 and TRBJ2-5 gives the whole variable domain DGGITQSPKYLFRKEGQNVTLSCEQNLNHDAMYWYRQDPGQGLRLIYYSQIVNDFQKGDIAEGYSVSREKKESFPLTVTSAQKNPTAFYLCASSIKRTSGRAIRETQYFGPGTRLLVL.